Listed here are 16 T cell receptor beta chains from one sample, sequenced in a study of T cell responses to AZD1222 COVID-19 vaccine. The assay was immunoSEQ multiplex PCR, and TCRdb's table has in-frame clones only and misses some. The repertoire shows more than 110,000 clones; the top ten hold under 2.5%. Sequenced material: peripheral blood. These receptors were taken from an adult in good health.

The CDR3 bases are TGTGCCAGCAGCTTAGGGGGGGTGGTCACAGATACGCAGTATTTT. It translates to CASSLGGVVTDTQYF. The chain links TRBV7-6 to TRBJ2-3; D is perhaps TRBD2 (6 bases). The ends were cut back, 1 base at V and 2 bases at J, with 10 bases in the middle. Germline V gives CDR1 SGHVS, CDR2 FNYEAQ. The CDR3 totals 15 residues. Based on the CDR3 plus reference TRBV7-6 and TRBJ2-3, the full variable domain is GAGVSQSPRYKVTKRGQDVALRCDPISGHVSLYWYRQALGQGPEFLTYFNYEAQQDKSGLPNDRFSAERPEGSISTLTIQRTEQRDSAMYRCASSLGGVVTDTQYFGPGTRLTVL.

The chain employs TRBV19 and TRBJ1-4, with a weak D call TRBD1 (6 bases). The germline CDR1 and CDR2 sequences are LNHDA and SQIVND (reference sequence). The CDR3 runs to 14 residues. Trimming stripped 8 bases from V and 0 bases from J, with 10 bases between. CDR3 in amino acids: CASHAGATNEKLFF. The CDR3 nucleotides read TGTGCCAGTCACGCAGGGGCAACTAATGAAAAACTGTTTTTT.

The V gene is TRBV5-4, the J gene TRBJ2-4, with 10 nucleotides matching TRBD1. The J segment lost 0 bases and the V segment lost 7 bases, leaving 1 base of the junction unmatched. The germline V gene has CDR1 SGHNT and CDR2 YYREEE (reference sequence). This CDR3 is 14 amino acids long. CDR3 bases: TGTGCCAGCGGGGACAGGGGAGCCAAAAACATTCAGTACTTC. It translates to CASGDRGAKNIQYF.

This chain joins TRBV3-1 (or the pseudogene TRBV3-2) and TRBJ2-2, with TRBD1 identical over 8 bases. Germline assignment: CDR1 LGHDT and CDR2 YNNKEL (reference sequence). The J segment lost 6 bases and the V segment lost 3 bases, leaving 3 bases of the junction unmatched. The length of the CDR3 is 14 residues. The chain's CDR3 is CASSQRQGSGELFF. The CDR3 DNA is TGTGCCAGCAGCCAGAGACAGGGGTCCGGGGAGCTGTTTTTT.

This sequence joins TRBV5-8 and TRBJ1-1; D is uncertain. V lost 0 bases and J lost 4, with 10 bases in between. Germline lookup yields CDR1 SGHTS and CDR2 YDEGEE. The CDR3 covers 14 residues. CDR3 DNA sequence: TGTGCCAGCAGCTTGGGGGATTCCGCCACTGAAGCTTTCTTT. Translating it yields CASSLGDSATEAFF.

The chain couples TRBV7-9 to TRBJ1-1, with D perhaps TRBD1 (5 bases). The V end was cut by 4 bases, the J end by 4 bases, with 13 bases between. The CDR3 is 14 amino acids. Germline CDR1 and CDR2: SEHNR and FQNEAQ (reference sequence). In DNA, the CDR3 is TGTGCCAGCAGCTCCGGGACTCAGCCCACTGAAGCTTTCTTT. Translating gives CASSSGTQPTEAFF.

The chain has TRBV19 and TRBJ2-1; tentatively, D is TRBD1 (7 bases). The CDR3 sequence is 15 residues long. V shed 4 bases and J shed 5 bases, with 15 bases lying between them. The germline V gene encodes CDR1 LNHDA and CDR2 SQIVND (reference sequence). DNA for the CDR3: TGTGCCAGTAGTAGCAGGGGGGCTCTAAACAATGAGCAGTTCTTC. This encodes CASSSRGALNNEQFF.

CDR3 sequence reads: CASGKGPYNSPLHF. In DNA form, the CDR3 reads TGTGCCAGCGGTAAGGGGCCGTATAATTCACCCCTCCACTTT. V gene TRBV28 combines with J gene TRBJ1-6, with D perhaps TRBD1 (5 bases). Germline V lookup: CDR1 MDHEN, CDR2 SYDVKM. The CDR3 sequence is 14 residues long. Trimming removed 8 bases at V and 4 bases at J, with 12 bases between.

The genes are TRBV5-1 and TRBJ1-2, with D possibly matching TRBD1 (6 bases). The germline V gene has CDR1 SGHRS and CDR2 YFSETQ. V shed 0 bases and J shed 3 bases, with 6 bases lying between them. The CDR3 consists of 13 residues. CDR3 amino acids: CASSLDRDYGYTF. DNA for the CDR3: TGCGCCAGCAGCTTGGACAGGGACTATGGCTACACCTTC.

The rearrangement uses TRBV6-6 and TRBJ2-7, with TRBD2 matching 8 bases. The CDR3 covers 14 residues. Trimming removed 1 base from V and 5 bases from J; junction bases left unmatched: 4. Germline V CDR1 and CDR2: MNHNY, SVGAGI (reference sequence). CDR3 nucleotides: TGTGCCAGCAGTTACTTGCTCGGGGGGGACGAGCAGTACTTC. Translation gives CASSYLLGGDEQYF.

The V and J genes are TRBV4-2 and TRBJ2-7; D may be TRBD1 or TRBD2 (5 bases each). Trimming removed 0 bases at V and 3 bases at J, with 18 bases between. Germline CDR1 is LGHNA and CDR2 is YNFKEQ. The CDR3 is made up of 17 amino acids. The CDR3, as DNA: TGTGCCAGCAGCCAAGATCGGGGCAGGGCCAGTCACTACGAGCAGTACTTC. As protein: CASSQDRGRASHYEQYF.

The chain carries TRBV5-1 and TRBJ2-1, with 15 bases identical to TRBD2. With V trimmed by 4 bases and J by 2 bases, 7 bases remained unmatched. Per the germline V gene, CDR1 is SGHRS and CDR2 is YFSETQ. CDR3 size: 18 residues. CDR3 DNA: TGCGCCAGCAGCCCCCGGACTAGCGGGGGGGCCCCCTACAATGAGCAGTTCTTC. Translated, it gives CASSPRTSGGAPYNEQFF.

The rearrangement joins TRBV19 to TRBJ1-1; 8 bases fit TRBD1. After removal of 7 bases from V and 4 bases from J, the junction contained 8 bases not matched to a gene. The CDR3 spans 14 residues. Germline lookup yields CDR1 LNHDA and CDR2 SQIVND (reference sequence). The CDR3 DNA sequence: TGTGCCAGTACCCGGACAGGGAGTTCCACTGAAGCTTTCTTT. Amino acids: CASTRTGSSTEAFF.

This rearrangement joins TRBV28 to TRBJ2-6, with D tentatively TRBD1 or TRBD2 (6 bases each). The V end was cut by 3 bases, the J end by 0 bases, with 15 bases between. Looked up from germline, CDR1 is MDHEN and CDR2 is SYDVKM. This CDR3 is built from 18 residues. CDR3 coding DNA: TGTGCCAGCAGTTTCGCCGGGGGCCTGATCTCTGGGGCCAACGTCCTGACTTTC. Its protein product is CASSFAGGLISGANVLTF.

The J gene is TRBJ1-2, the V gene TRBV28, with 8 bases aligning to TRBD1. From germline, CDR1 is MDHEN and CDR2 SYDVKM. The CDR3 covers 11 residues. J was trimmed by 4 bases and V by 8 bases; bases with no gene match: 0. The CDR3 loop reads CASQGAYGYTF. The CDR3 DNA follows: TGTGCCAGCCAGGGGGCCTATGGCTACACCTTC.

The chain joins TRBV20-1 to TRBJ1-3, with unresolved D. The CDR3 loop spans 13 amino acids. V lost 3 bases and J 3 bases, leaving 9 bases between the germline ends. Germline-derived CDR1 and CDR2 are DFQATT and SNEGSKA (reference sequence). The DNA of the CDR3 is TGCAGTGCTAGTCATGGGCGTGGAAACACCATATATTTT. This codes for CSASHGRGNTIYF.